This T cell receptor beta chain stems from a study of T cell responses to AZD1222 COVID-19 vaccine. Study-wide results and caveats: All repertoire sampling was performed exclusively after the peak T cell response.

This CDR3 comprises 15 residues. V shed 4 bases, J shed 8 bases, and the junction held 11 bases outside the gene matches. From germline, CDR1 is SGHTS and CDR2 YDEGEE. Remarks on this clone: The target antigen is unknown.

Produced via immunoSEQ multiplex PCR; TCRdb's table is partial and in-frame only. Of approximately 140,000 clones in the sample, about 88% are singletons; the top ten hold approximately 5.1%. This clonotype was obtained from an adult in good health. The chain carries TRBV5-8 and TRBJ2-1, with 8 bases aligning to TRBD1. The input for sequencing was peripheral blood, taken on day 0 of AZD1222 vaccination. CDR3 residues: CASSIGQGHVDEQFF. The CDR3, as DNA: TGTGCCAGCAGCATAGGACAGGGACACGTGGATGAGCAGTTCTTC.